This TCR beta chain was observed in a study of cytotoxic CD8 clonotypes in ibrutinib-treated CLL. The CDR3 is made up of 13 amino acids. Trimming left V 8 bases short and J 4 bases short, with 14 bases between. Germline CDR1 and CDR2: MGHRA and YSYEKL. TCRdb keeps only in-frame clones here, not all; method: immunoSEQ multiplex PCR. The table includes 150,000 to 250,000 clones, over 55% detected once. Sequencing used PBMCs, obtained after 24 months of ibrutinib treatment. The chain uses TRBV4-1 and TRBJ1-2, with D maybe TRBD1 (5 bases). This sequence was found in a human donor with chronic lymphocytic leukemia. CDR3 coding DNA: TGCGCCAGCGGGGGGGACTTTGGCTATGGCTACACCTTC. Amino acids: CASGGDFGYGYTF.